Sequencing of this T cell receptor beta chain was carried out in a study of cytomegalovirus exposure and HLA in healthy donors. Study-level findings and limits: A list of 150 to 200 TCR beta chains associated with cytomegalovirus was given. Some public TCRs appeared in many individuals, while most sequences were rare. Reportedly, diagnosis of cytomegalovirus status by the classifier showed high specificity and sensitivity. The tendency of first-cohort TCR clusters to co-occur in the 110 or so validation repertoires emerged from a later analysis.

TCRdb's copy holds only in-frame clones and misses some; the assay was immunoSEQ multiplex PCR. Seen here are around 65,000 clones, about 92% observed once, and the top ten hold about 5.2%. Comment on this clone: Its antigen is unidentified.

V lost 4 bases, J lost 4 bases, and 7 bases stayed unmatched. This CDR3 is 14 amino acids long. The germline V gene encodes CDR1 MNHEY and CDR2 SMNVEV (reference sequence). The receptor was derived from a man between 18 and 35 years old in good health and CMV-seropositive. The chain couples TRBV27 to TRBJ2-7; TRBD1 aligns across 7 bases. Sample: PBMCs. CDR3: CASSYEGAPYEQYF. The CDR3 DNA reads TGTGCCAGCAGTTACGAGGGGGCACCTTACGAGCAGTACTTC.